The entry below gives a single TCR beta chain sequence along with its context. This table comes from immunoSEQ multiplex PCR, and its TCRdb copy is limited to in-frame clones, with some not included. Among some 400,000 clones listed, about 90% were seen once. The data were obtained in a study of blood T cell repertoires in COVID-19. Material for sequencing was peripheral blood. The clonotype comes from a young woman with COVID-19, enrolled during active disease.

This CDR3 reads CASSDPPPTRLAGVTAHQETQYF. CDR3 nucleotide sequence: TGTGCCAGCAGTGATCCCCCCCCAACTAGACTAGCGGGAGTAACCGCACACCAAGAGACCCAGTACTTC. The chain uses TRBV2 and TRBJ2-5, with TRBD2 matching over 12 bases. The J segment lost 0 bases and the V segment lost 3 bases, leaving 23 bases of the junction unmatched. The CDR3 totals 23 residues. Germline CDR1 reads SNHLY; CDR2 reads FYNNEI.